This T cell receptor (beta chain) came from a study of control samples from healthy donors and cancer patients. Germline V lookup: CDR1 MNHNS, CDR2 SASEGT. Trimming took off 2 bases at V and 3 bases at J, with 14 bases between the two ends. The length of the CDR3 is 16 residues. The repertoire was sequenced with immunoSEQ multiplex PCR; TCRdb's copy has only in-frame clones and lacks some. The listing contains some 180,000 clones. The clonotype originates from a young woman in good health. The chain recombines TRBV6-1 with TRBJ1-5; possible D gene TRBD1, 5 bases. Sequencing was performed on blood. CDR3 sequence (DNA): TGTGCCAGCAGTGAACGATGGGGCAGCAACAATCAGCCCCAGCATTTT. It yields the protein CASSERWGSNNQPQHF.